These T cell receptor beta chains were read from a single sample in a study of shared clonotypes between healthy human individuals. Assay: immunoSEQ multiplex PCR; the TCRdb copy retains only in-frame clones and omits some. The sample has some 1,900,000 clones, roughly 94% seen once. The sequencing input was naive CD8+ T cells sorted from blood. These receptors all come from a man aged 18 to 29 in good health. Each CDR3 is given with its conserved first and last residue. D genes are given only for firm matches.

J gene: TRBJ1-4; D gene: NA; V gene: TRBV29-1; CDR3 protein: CSVEDSKTTNEKLFF
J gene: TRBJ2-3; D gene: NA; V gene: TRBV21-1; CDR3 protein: CASSIRTSGRADTQYF
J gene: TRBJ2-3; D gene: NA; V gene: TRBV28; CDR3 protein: CASSHSTGTDTQYF
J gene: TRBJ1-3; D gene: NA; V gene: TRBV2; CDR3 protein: CASGDNSGNTIYF
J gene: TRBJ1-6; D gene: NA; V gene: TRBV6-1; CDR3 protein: CASSALGGASPLHF
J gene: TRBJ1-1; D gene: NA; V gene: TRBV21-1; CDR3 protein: CASSKLGDAFF
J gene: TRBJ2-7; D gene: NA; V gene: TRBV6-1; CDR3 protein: CASSLTGYSSYEQYF
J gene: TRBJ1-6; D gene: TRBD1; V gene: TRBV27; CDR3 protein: CASSLSVTGSSPLHF
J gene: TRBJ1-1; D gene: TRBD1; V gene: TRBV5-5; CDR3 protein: CASSSTGTGGIGTEAFF
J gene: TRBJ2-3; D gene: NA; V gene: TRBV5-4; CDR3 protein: CASSLAGADTQYF
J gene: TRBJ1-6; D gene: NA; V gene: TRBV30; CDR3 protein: CAWTSGISYNSPLHF
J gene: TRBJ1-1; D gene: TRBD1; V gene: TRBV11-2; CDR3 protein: CASSLGQGAYGTEAFF
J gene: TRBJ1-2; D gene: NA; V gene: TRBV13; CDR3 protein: CASSSTGVGYTF
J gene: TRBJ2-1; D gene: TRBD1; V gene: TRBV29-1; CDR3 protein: CSVVLSTGLDEQFF
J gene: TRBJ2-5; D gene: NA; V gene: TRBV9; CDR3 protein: CASSPRGGETQYF
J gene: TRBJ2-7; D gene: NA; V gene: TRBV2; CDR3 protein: CASHDWTAHEQYF
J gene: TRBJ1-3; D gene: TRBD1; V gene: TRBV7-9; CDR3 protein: CASSLGTGSSSSGNTIYF
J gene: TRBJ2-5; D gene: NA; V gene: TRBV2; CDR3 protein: CVSGEETQYF
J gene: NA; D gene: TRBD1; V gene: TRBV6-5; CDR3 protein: CASSYGTGGEQYF
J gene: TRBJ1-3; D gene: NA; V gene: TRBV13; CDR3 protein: CATRRESSGNTIYF
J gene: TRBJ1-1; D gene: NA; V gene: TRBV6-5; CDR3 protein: CASSFEGAWNTEAFF
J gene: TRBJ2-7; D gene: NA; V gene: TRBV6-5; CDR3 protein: CASSYSSSSAEQYF